The present TCR beta chain was sequenced within a study of cytomegalovirus exposure and HLA in healthy donors. Study-wide points: Later on, an analysis found that several of the most significant clusters appeared to be linked to common viral pathogens, which included parvovirus B19.

Despite likely unrecorded immune exposures, the donors were nominally healthy at the time of sampling. PCR employed 60 Vbeta and 13 Jbeta primers. The table came from immunoSEQ multiplex PCR; TCRdb's copy has only in-frame clones and leaves some out. There are approximately 170,000 clones in the sample; approximately 83% occur only once, and about 1.2% lies in the top ten. This clone was picked up a small number of times. Its matching antigen is unknown. The specimen was PBMCs. The clonotype comes from a boy under 10 years old in good health and CMV-seronegative.

The CDR3 sequence is CAWSVSGAGNTIYF. The CDR3 bases are TGTGCCTGGAGTGTCTCAGGGGCTGGAAACACCATATATTTT. The chain links TRBV30 to TRBJ1-3; D is possibly TRBD1 (6 bases). The CDR3 is 14 residues long. The V end was cut by 0 bases, the J end by 2 bases, with 8 bases between. Germline assignment: CDR1 GTSNPN and CDR2 SVGIG (reference sequence).